This T cell receptor (beta chain) stems from a study of cytomegalovirus exposure and HLA in healthy donors. The ends were cut back, 3 bases at V and 4 bases at J, with 4 bases in the middle. CDR1 SNHLY and CDR2 FYNNEI come from the germline V gene. The CDR3 covers 11 residues. Whole-study findings and limits: Confirmation was obtained in vitro that a few CMV-associated chains are specific for CMV antigens. Subsequent analysis showed first-cohort TCR clusters tending to co-occur in around 110 validation repertoires. Most TCR sequences proved rare, with some public TCRs found in many donors.

Concerning this clone: Its antigen is undetermined.

Profiling relied on immunoSEQ multiplex PCR, and the TCRdb table lists in-frame clones only, not all of them. Here the sample spans about 50,000 clones, roughly 93% being singletons. This chain uses TRBV2 with TRBJ2-7; D gene ambiguous. The sequenced sample consisted of PBMCs. This TCR derives from a woman aged 18-30 years in good health and CMV-seropositive. CDR3 amino acids: CASSEAYEQYF. The CDR3 DNA is TGTGCCAGCAGTGAGGCATACGAGCAGTACTTC.